This T cell receptor (beta chain) came from a study of blood T cell repertoires in COVID-19. Study-level information: The study drew acute and convalescent COVID-19 samples from the United States, Italy and Spain. From T cells, B-cell-depleted T cells, or PBMCs came the material, which was cDNA or gDNA.

Those enrolled, adults aged about 18 to 89 years, came from around 24 US areas. Cohorts were determined from participant-reported clinical history. The CDR3 is 14 amino acids. The ends lost 3 bases at V and 5 bases at J; junction bases unmatched: 0. Germline-derived CDR1 and CDR2 are KGHSH and LQKENI. The table came from immunoSEQ multiplex PCR; TCRdb's copy has only in-frame clones and leaves some out. This sample carries 400,000 or so clones, roughly 87% of them seen once, and the ten largest clones take 2% to 2.5%. The receptor's source is a woman between 40 and 50 years old with acute COVID-19. The V call is TRBV18, the J call TRBJ1-5; 11 positions match TRBD1. Sequenced input: PBMCs or T cells enriched from blood (not recorded which). For the CDR3, the DNA is TGTGCCAGCTCACCGGGACAGGGGGATCAGCCCCAGCATTTT. Protein: CASSPGQGDQPQHF.